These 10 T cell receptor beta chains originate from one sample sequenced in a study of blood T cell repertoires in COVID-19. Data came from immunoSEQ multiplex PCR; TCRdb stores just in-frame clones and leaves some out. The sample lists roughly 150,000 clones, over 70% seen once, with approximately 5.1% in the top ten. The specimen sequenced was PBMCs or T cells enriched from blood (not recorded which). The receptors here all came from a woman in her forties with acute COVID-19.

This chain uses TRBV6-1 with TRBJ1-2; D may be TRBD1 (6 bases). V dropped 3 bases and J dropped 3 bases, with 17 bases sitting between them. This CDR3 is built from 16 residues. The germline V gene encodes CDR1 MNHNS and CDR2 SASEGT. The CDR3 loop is CASSDLRGRGDYGYTF. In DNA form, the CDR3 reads TGTGCCAGCAGTGATTTGAGGGGCAGGGGAGACTATGGCTACACCTTC.

This chain's CDR3 is CASNGLVSSGYTF. The CDR3 DNA follows: TGTGCCAGCAACGGACTGGTGTCGAGTGGCTACACCTTC. The chain has TRBV6-6 and TRBJ1-2; D uncertain. Looked up from germline, CDR1 is MNHNY and CDR2 is SVGAGI (reference sequence). V lost 7 bases and J 7 bases, leaving 16 bases between the germline ends. The CDR3 has 13 amino acids.

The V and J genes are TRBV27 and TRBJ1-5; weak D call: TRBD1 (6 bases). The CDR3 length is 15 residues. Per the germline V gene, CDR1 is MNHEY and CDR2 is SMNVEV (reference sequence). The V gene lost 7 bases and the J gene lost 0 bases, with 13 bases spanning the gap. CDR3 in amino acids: CASTQGQFSNQPQHF. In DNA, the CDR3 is TGTGCCAGCACTCAAGGACAGTTTAGCAATCAGCCCCAGCATTTT.

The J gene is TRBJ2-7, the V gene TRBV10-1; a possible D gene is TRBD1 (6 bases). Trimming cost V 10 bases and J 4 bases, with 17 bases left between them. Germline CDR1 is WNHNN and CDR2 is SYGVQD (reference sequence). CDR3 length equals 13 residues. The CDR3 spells CANTQGSGYEQYF. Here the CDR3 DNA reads TGCGCCAACACACAGGGCTCCGGGTACGAGCAGTACTTC.

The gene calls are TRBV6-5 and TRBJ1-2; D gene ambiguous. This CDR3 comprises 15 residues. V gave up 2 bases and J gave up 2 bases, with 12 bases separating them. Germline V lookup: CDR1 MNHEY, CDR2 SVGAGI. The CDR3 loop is CASSYGGNTNYGYTF. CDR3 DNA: TGTGCCAGCAGTTACGGAGGGAACACCAACTATGGCTACACCTTC.

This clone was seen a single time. CDR3 loop: CASSLLMREAVETQYF. The CDR3 nucleotides read TGTGCCAGCAGCTTGCTTATGCGGGAGGCCGTGGAGACCCAGTACTTC. The V gene is TRBV5-5, the J gene TRBJ2-5, with TRBD2 matching 8 bases. The V gene's germline CDR1 is SGHKS and CDR2 YYEKEE (reference sequence). Trimming took 1 base from V and 5 from J; bases not matched to a gene: 10. This CDR3 has 16 residues.

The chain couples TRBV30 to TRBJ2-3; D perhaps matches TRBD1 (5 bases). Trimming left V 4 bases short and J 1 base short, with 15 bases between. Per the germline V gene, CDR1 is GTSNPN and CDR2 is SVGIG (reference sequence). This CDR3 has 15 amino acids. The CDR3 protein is CAWIRGTLGTDTQYF. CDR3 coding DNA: TGTGCCTGGATAAGGGGAACCTTGGGCACAGATACGCAGTATTTT.

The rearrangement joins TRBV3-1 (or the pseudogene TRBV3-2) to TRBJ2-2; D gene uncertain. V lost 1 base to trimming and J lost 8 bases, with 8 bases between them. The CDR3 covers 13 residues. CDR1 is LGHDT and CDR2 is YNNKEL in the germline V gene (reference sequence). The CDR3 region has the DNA TGTGCCAGCAGCCAAGTTCCCCCGGGGGAGCTGTTTTTT. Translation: CASSQVPPGELFF.

CDR3 sequence: CASSQGDNGYTF. The DNA for the CDR3 is TGTGCCAGCTCACAGGGGGATAATGGCTACACCTTC. The gene calls are TRBV18 and TRBJ1-2; D is perhaps TRBD1 (6 bases). Trimming cost V 4 bases and J 6 bases, with 9 bases left between them. Germline CDR1 is KGHSH and CDR2 is LQKENI. The CDR3 length is 12 residues.

This CDR3 is CASSPSGGTGETQYF. CDR3 nucleotides: TGTGCCAGCAGTCCCTCTGGCGGGACCGGGGAGACCCAGTACTTC. This chain joins TRBV2 and TRBJ2-5, with TRBD2 as a possible D gene (6 bases). V shed 5 bases and J shed 5 bases, with 18 bases lying between them. CDR1 and CDR2 (germline): SNHLY, FYNNEI. This CDR3 has 15 residues.